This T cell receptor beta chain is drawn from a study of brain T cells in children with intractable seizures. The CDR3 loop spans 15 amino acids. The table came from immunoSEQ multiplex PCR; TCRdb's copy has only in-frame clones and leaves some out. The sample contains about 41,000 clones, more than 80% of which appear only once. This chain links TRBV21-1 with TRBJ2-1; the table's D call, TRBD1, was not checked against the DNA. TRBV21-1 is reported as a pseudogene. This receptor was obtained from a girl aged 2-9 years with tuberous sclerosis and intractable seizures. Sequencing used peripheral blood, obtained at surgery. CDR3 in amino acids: CASSKLRDIFNEQFF. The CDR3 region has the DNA TGTGCCAGCAGCAAGCTCCGGGACATCTTCAATGAGCAGTTCTTC.